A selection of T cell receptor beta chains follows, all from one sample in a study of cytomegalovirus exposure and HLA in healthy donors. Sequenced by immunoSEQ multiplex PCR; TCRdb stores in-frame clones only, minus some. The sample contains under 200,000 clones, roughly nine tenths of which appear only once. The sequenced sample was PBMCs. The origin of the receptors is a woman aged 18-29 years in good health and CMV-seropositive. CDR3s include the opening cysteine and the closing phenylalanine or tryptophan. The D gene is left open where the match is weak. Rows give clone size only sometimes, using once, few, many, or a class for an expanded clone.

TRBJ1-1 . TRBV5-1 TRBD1 CASSSRGQQNTEAFF TGCGCCAGCAGCTCGAGGGGACAGCAGAACACTGAAGCTTTCTTT
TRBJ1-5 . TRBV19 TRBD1 CASSPLRGKQGPYQPQHF TGTGCCAGTAGCCCCCTCCGGGGCAAACAGGGGCCTTATCAGCCCCAGCATTTT
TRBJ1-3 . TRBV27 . CASSSSSGNTIYF TGTGCCAGCAGTTCTAGCTCTGGAAACACCATATATTTT
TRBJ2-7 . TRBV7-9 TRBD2 CASSLGTSGRPPGWEQYF TGTGCCAGCAGCTTAGGGACTAGCGGGAGGCCGCCGGGCTGGGAGCAGTACTTC
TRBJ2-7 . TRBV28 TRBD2 CASSSIDYQTTSRNYEQYF TGTGCCAGCAGTTCCATCGACTACCAGACGACTAGCCGGAACTACGAGCAGTACTTC
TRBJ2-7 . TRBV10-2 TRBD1 CASSETGALGEQYF TGCGCCAGCAGTGAGACAGGGGCCCTCGGCGAGCAGTACTTC
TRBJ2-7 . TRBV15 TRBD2 CATSRDPAGSTYEQYF TGTGCCACCAGCAGAGACCCAGCGGGATCCACCTACGAGCAGTACTTC
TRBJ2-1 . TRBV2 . CASSEERAVEQFF TGTGCCAGCAGTGAAGAGCGGGCGGTTGAGCAGTTCTTC
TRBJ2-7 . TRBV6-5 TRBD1 CASSYGQGIYEQYF TGTGCCAGCAGTTACGGACAGGGTATATACGAGCAGTACTTC
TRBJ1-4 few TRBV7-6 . CASSGGMNEKLFF TGTGCCAGCAGCGGGGGCATGAATGAAAAACTGTTTTTT
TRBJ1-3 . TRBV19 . CASSNPPSAGNTIYF TGTGCCAGTAGTAACCCACCCAGCGCCGGAAACACCATATATTTT
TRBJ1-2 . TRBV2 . CASSEKGLDYGYTF TGTGCCAGCAGTGAAAAGGGGTTGGACTATGGCTACACCTTC
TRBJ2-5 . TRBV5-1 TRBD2 CASSLSSGGAETQYF TGCGCCAGCAGCTTATCGAGCGGGGGGGCCGAGACCCAGTACTTC
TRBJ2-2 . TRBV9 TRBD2 CASSVALAGGYTGELFF TGTGCCAGCAGCGTAGCACTAGCGGGGGGTTACACCGGGGAGCTGTTTTTT
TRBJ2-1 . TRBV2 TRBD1 CASKEGQDNEQFF TGTGCCAGCAAAGAAGGACAGGACAATGAGCAGTTCTTC
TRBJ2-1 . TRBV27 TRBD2 CASSSRLARNEQFF TGTGCCAGCAGCTCAAGACTAGCCCGGAATGAGCAGTTCTTC
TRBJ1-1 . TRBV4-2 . CASSQGMTGNTEAFF TGTGCCAGCAGCCAAGGTATGACGGGGAACACTGAAGCTTTCTTT
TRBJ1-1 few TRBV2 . CASSGGTEAFF TGTGCCAGCAGTGGCGGGACTGAAGCTTTCTTT
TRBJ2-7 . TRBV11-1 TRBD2 CASSLAGGPYEQYF TGTGCCAGCAGCTTAGCGGGAGGGCCCTACGAGCAGTACTTC
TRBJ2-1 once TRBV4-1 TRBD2 CASSQVLASTYNEQFF TGCGCCAGCAGCCAAGTACTAGCGAGCACCTACAATGAGCAGTTCTTC
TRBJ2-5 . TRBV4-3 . CASSQDWATGTQETQYF TGCGCCAGCAGCCAAGATTGGGCAACAGGCACCCAAGAGACCCAGTACTTC
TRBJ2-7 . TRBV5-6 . CASSPEQVSYEQYF TGTGCCAGCAGCCCTGAGCAGGTCTCCTACGAGCAGTACTTC
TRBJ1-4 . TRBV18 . CASSPTGTNEKLFF TGTGCCAGCTCACCAACAGGAACTAATGAAAAACTGTTTTTT